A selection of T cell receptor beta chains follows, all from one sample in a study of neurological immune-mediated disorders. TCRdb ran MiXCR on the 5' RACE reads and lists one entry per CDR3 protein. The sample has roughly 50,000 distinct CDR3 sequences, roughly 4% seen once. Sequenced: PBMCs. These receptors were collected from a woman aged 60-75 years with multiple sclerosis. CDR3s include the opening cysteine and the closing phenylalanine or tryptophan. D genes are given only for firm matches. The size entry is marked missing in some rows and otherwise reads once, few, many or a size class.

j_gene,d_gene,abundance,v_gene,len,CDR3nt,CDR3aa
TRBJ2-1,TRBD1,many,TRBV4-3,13,TGCGCCAGCAGCCAAGGACAGGGCAATGAGCAGTTCTTC,CASSQGQGNEQFF
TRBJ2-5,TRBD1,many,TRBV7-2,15,TGTGCCAGCAGCCTGGACAGGCAGATACAAGAGACCCAGTACTTC,CASSLDRQIQETQYF
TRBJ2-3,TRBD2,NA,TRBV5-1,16,TGCGCCAGCAGCACGGGGCTAGCGGGGAAGGGAGATACGCAGTATTTT,CASSTGLAGKGDTQYF
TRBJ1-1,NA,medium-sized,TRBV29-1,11,TGCAGCGTTGTTCGGGGGGGTGAAGCTTTCTTT,CSVVRGGEAFF
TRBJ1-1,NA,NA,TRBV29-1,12,TGCAGCGTAGATACAGGGTCCAAGGGAGCTTTCTTT,CSVDTGSKGAFF
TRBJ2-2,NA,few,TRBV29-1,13,TGCAGCGTTGAAACGAGATCTACCGGGGAGCTGTTTTTT,CSVETRSTGELFF
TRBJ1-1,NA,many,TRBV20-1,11,TGCAGTGCTACCGGCGGGGTTGAAGCTTTCTTT,CSATGGVEAFF
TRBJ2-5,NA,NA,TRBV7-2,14,TGTGCCAGCAGCTTAGCGAGGGGGGACGGGACCCAGTACTTC,CASSLARGDGTQYF
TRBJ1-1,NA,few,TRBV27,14,TGTGCCAGCAGCATCCGCCGGCGGGGCTCTGAAGCTTTCTTT,CASSIRRRGSEAFF
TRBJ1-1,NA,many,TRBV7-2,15,TGTGCCAGCAGTCGAACCAGGGCTATGAACACTGAAGCTTTCTTT,CASSRTRAMNTEAFF
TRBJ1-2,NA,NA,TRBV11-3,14,TGTGCCAGCAGCCCCGCCCCGGGGGACTATGGCTACACCTTC,CASSPAPGDYGYTF
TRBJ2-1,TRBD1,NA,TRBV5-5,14,TGTGCCAGCAGCCCGGGACAGGGGGCTCATGAGCAGTTCTTC,CASSPGQGAHEQFF
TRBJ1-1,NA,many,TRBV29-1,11,TGCAGCGTTGATGGGGGCACTGAAGCTTTCTTT,CSVDGGTEAFF
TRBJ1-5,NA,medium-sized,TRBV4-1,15,TGCGCCAGCAGCCAAGACCCGACGGGTTATCAGCCCCAGCATTTT,CASSQDPTGYQPQHF
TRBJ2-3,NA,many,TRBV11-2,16,TGTGCCAGCAGCTTAATTCTCTACGGGGGCACAGATACGCAGTATTTT,CASSLILYGGTDTQYF
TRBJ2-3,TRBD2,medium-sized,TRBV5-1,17,TGCGCCAGCAGCTTGTGGACTAGCGGGGGGAACACAGATACGCAGTATTTT,CASSLWTSGGNTDTQYF
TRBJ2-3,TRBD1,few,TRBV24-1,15,TGTGCCACCAGTGCCAGGGGGTTGGCCACAGATACGCAGTATTTT,CATSARGLATDTQYF
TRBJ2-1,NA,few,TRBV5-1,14,TGCGCCAGCAGCTTGGCGGCAGGGGACCATGAGCAGTTCTTC,CASSLAAGDHEQFF
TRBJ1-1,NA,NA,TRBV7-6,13,TGTGCCAGCAGCCCCCCACAGGGAAATGAAGCTTTCTTT,CASSPPQGNEAFF
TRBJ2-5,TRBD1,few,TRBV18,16,TGTGCCAGCTCACCAGTCCGAGGGACAGTGGAAGAGACCCAGTACTTC,CASSPVRGTVEETQYF
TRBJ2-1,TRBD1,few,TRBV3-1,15,TGTGCCAGCAGCCTCGGGACAGGGGCCTACAATGAGCAGTTCTTC,CASSLGTGAYNEQFF
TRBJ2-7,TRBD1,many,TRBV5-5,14,TGTGCCAGCAGACGACAGGGGGTGGCCTACGAGCAGTACTTC,CASRRQGVAYEQYF
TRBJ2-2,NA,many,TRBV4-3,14,TGCGCCAGCAGCCCCGTGGTTTCCACCGGGGAGCTGTTTTTT,CASSPVVSTGELFF
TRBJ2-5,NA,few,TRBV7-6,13,TGTGCCAGCAGCCCCGGGCCCGACCCAACCCAGTACTTC,CASSPGPDPTQYF
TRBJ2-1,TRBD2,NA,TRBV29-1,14,TGCAGCGCCAAGGGACTAGCAGTAAGCAATGAGCAGTTCTTC,CSAKGLAVSNEQFF
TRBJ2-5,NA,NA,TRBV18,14,TGTGCCAGCTCACCAAACAGCGTTCAAGAGACCCAGTACTTC,CASSPNSVQETQYF
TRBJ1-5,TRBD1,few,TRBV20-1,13,TGCAGTGCTTCGGACAGGGCCAATCAGCCCCAGAATTTT,CSASDRANQPQNF
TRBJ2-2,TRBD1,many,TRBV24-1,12,TGTGCCACCAGTGATTCCCGACAGGGGGTGTTTTTT,CATSDSRQGVFF
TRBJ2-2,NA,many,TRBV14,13,TGTGCCAGCAGCCCCCAGACCACCGGGGAGCTGTTTTTT,CASSPQTTGELFF
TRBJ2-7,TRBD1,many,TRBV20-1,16,TGCAGTGCTAGAGATGACGGACAGGGGGTAACTTACGAGCAGTACTTC,CSARDDGQGVTYEQYF
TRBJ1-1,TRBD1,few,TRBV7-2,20,TGTGCCAGCAGCTTAGCGCCCTCGTGGGGGGCGACAGGGATAGTAACTGAAGCTTTCTTT,CASSLAPSWGATGIVTEAFF
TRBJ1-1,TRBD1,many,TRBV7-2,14,TGTGCCAGCAGCTTCCTAGGACAGGAACTCGAAGCTTTCTTT,CASSFLGQELEAFF